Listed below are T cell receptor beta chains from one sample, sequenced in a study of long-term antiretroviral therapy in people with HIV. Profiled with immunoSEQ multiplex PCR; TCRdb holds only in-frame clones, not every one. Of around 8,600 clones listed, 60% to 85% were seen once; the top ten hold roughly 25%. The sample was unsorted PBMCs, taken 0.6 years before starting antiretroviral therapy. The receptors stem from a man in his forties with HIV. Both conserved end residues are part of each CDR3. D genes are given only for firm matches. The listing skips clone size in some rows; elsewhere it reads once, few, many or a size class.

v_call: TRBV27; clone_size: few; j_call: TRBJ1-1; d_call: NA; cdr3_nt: TGTGCCAGCAGTATTGGAGGGAACACTGAAGCTTTCTTT; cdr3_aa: CASSIGGNTEAFF
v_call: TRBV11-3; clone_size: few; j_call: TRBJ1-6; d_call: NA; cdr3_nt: TGTGCCAGCAGCTTAGAAGGCTATAATTCACCCCTCCACTTT; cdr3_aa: CASSLEGYNSPLHF
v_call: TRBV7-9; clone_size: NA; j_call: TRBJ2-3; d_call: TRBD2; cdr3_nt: TGTGCCAGCAGCCCCGGACTAGCGGGGGGTGCCGGGCGGCTAGATACGCAGTATTTT; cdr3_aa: CASSPGLAGGAGRLDTQYF
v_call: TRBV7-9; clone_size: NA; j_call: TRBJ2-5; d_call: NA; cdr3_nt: TGTGCCAGCAGCTTTACCCAGGGATCTGGGGAGACCCAGTACTTC; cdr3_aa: CASSFTQGSGETQYF
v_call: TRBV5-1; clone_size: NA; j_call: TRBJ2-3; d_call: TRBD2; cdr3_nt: TGCGCCAGCAGCTCCCTTAGCGGGACCGGAGATACGCAGTATTTT; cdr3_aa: CASSSLSGTGDTQYF
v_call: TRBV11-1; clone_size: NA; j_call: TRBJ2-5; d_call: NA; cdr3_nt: TGTGCCAGCAGCTTAAACGGGGTTGACCAAGAGACCCAGTACTTC; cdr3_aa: CASSLNGVDQETQYF
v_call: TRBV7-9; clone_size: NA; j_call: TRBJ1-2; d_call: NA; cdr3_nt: TGTGCCAGCGAAAGCCAGGAGCTTAACTATGGCTACACCTTC; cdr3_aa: CASESQELNYGYTF
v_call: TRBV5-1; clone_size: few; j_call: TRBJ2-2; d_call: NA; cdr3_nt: TGCGCCAGCAGCTTGGCCATAGGGGTAAACACCGGGGAGCTGTTTTTT; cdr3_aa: CASSLAIGVNTGELFF
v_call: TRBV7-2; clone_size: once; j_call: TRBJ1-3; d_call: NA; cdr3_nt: TGTGCCAGCAGCTTAATCGCGGCGCCATCTGGAAACACCATATATTTT; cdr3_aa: CASSLIAAPSGNTIYF
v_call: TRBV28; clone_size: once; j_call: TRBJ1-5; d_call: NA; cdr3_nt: TGTGCCAGCAGGCGGGCCTTCGGTCAGCCCCAGCATTTT; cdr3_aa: CASRRAFGQPQHF
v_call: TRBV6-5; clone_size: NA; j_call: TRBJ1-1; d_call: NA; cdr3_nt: TGTGCCAGCAGTCAGAGACAGAACACTGAAGCTTTCTTT; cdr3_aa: CASSQRQNTEAFF
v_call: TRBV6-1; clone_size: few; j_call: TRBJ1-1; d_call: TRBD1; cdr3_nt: TGTGCCAGCAGTTTCACAGGGGAGACTGAAGCTTTCTTT; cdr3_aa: CASSFTGETEAFF
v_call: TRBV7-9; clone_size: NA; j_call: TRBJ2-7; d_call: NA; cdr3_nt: TGTGCCAGCAGCCCAGGTGGGGCCACATCCTACGAGCAGTACTTC; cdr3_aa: CASSPGGATSYEQYF
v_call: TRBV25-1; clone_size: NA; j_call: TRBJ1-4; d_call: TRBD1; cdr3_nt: TGTGCCAGCAGTGATGCCCAACAGGGGGCAAATGAAAAACTGTTTTTT; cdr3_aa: CASSDAQQGANEKLFF
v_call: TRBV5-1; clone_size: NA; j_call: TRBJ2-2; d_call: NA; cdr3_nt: TGCGCCAGCAGCCCTTCCCTGAACACCGGGGAGCTGTTTTTT; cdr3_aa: CASSPSLNTGELFF
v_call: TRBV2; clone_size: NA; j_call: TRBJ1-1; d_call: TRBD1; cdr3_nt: TGTGCCAGCAGTGGCCGACAGGGGGTCACTGAAGCTTTCTTT; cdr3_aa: CASSGRQGVTEAFF
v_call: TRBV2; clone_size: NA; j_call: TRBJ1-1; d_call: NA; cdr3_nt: TGTGCCAGCGGGCGGAAGAACACTGAAGCTTTCTTT; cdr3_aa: CASGRKNTEAFF
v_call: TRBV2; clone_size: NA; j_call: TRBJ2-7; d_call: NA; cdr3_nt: TGTGCCAGCAGTGAACCTTTGCAGGGTCGGTACGAGCAGTACTTC; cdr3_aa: CASSEPLQGRYEQYF
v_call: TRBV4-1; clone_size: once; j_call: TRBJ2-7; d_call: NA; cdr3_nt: TGCGCCAGCAGCCAAGATGGGGTGGGGGGCTACGAGCAGTACTTC; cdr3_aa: CASSQDGVGGYEQYF
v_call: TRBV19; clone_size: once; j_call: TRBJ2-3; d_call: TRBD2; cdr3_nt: TGTGCCAGTAGTGGGGCTGGACTAGCGGGGGGTCCAGATACGCAGTATTTT; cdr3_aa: CASSGAGLAGGPDTQYF